This T cell receptor (beta chain) was recovered during a study of PD-L1 blockade in urothelial cancer. Study overall: Analyses were performed on blood at 3 weeks after treatment start (the second dose) and at 6 weeks. A median of roughly 140,000 T cells was found in the blood samples.

V was pared by 4 bases and J by 1 base, with 12 bases between. The V gene's germline CDR1 is SGHNT and CDR2 YYREEE (reference sequence). The CDR3 is made up of 14 amino acids. Time point specified: peripheral blood 6 weeks after treatment start. Each PCR had synthetic TCR analog templates added to it as a spike-in. Using immunoSEQ multiplex PCR, the repertoire was profiled, and TCRdb retains in-frame clones only, with some absent. Counted here are 40,000 to 45,000 clones, less than 95% occurring once; the ten biggest clones make up 5.5% to 8%. This receptor was taken from a man in his 70s with urothelial cancer. V usage is TRBV5-4 and J usage is TRBJ2-7; the D gene is possibly TRBD1 (5 bases). The material was PBMCs, obtained around atezolizumab (anti-PD-L1) treatment. The CDR3 here is CASSAETASYEQYF. CDR3 in DNA: TGTGCCAGCAGCGCGGAGACAGCTTCCTACGAGCAGTACTTC.